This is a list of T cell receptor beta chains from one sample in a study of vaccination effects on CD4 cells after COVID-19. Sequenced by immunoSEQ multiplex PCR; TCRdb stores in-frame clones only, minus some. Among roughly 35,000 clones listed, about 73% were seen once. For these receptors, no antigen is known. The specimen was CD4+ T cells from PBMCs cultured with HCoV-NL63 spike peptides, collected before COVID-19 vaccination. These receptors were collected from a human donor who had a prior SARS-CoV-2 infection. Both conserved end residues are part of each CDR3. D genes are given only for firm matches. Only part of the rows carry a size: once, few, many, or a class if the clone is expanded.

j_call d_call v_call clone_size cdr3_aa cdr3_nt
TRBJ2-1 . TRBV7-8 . CASSLRTTYNEQFF TGTGCCAGCAGCTTGAGGACTACTTACAATGAGCAGTTCTTC
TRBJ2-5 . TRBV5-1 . CASSLVASRAETQYF TGCGCCAGCAGCTTGGTTGCTAGTCGTGCGGAGACCCAGTACTTC
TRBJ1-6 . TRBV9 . CASSVLGYNSPLHF TGTGCCAGCAGCGTATTAGGGTATAATTCACCCCTCCACTTT
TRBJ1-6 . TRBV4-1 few CASSQDSQGLPLHF TGCGCCAGCAGCCAAGATTCCCAGGGACTACCCCTCCACTTT
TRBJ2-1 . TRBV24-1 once CATSDPQDSEYNEQFF TGTGCCACCAGTGATCCTCAGGACAGTGAATACAATGAGCAGTTCTTC
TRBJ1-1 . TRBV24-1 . CATSDPIRARQEAFF TGTGCCACCAGTGATCCTATCAGGGCGCGCCAGGAAGCTTTCTTT
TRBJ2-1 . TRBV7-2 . CASSFPPSGLYNEQFF TGTGCCAGCAGCTTTCCTCCAAGTGGCCTCTACAATGAGCAGTTCTTC
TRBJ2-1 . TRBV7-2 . CASSTALYNEQFF TGTGCCAGCAGCACGGCCTTGTACAATGAGCAGTTCTTC
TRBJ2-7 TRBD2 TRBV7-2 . CASSQTSGRSYEQYF TGTGCCAGCAGCCAGACTAGCGGGCGGTCCTACGAGCAGTACTTC
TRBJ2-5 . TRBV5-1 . CASRARVQETQYF TGCGCCAGCCGAGCGAGGGTCCAAGAGACCCAGTACTTC
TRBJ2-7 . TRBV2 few CASGRGPTYEQYF TGTGCCAGCGGGCGGGGGCCGACCTACGAGCAGTACTTC
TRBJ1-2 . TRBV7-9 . CASSLVARFSRGYTF TGTGCCAGCAGCTTAGTAGCCCGGTTTTCGAGGGGCTACACCTTC
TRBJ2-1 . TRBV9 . CASSVGGDEQFF TGTGCCAGCAGCGTAGGAGGCGATGAGCAGTTCTTC
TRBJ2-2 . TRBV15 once CATSPQAGPYGELFF TGTGCCACCAGCCCTCAAGCAGGACCCTACGGGGAGCTGTTTTTT
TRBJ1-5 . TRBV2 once CASSEFISGPQHF TGTGCCAGCAGTGAGTTTATTTCAGGGCCCCAGCATTTT
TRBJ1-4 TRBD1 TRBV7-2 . CASSSGTANEKLFF TGTGCCAGCAGCTCCGGGACAGCTAATGAAAAACTGTTTTTT
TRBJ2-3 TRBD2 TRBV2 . CASSAIAGPTDTQYF TGTGCCAGCAGCGCAATAGCGGGCCCCACAGATACGCAGTATTTT
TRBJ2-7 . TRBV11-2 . CASSSGYEQYF TGTGCCAGCAGCTCGGGCTACGAGCAGTACTTC
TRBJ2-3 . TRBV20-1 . CSASVAGAVDTQYF TGCAGTGCTAGTGTTGCAGGGGCTGTGGATACGCAGTATTTT
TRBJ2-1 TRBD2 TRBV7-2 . CASSLVGLADSYNEQFF TGTGCCAGCAGCCTCGTGGGACTAGCGGATTCCTACAATGAGCAGTTCTTC
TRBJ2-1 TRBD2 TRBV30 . CASGRGGRWNEQFF TGTGCCTCCGGACGGGGGGGCCGGTGGAATGAGCAGTTCTTC
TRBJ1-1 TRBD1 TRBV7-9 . CASSSPPGTANTEAFF TGTGCCAGCAGCTCCCCGCCCGGGACAGCGAACACTGAAGCTTTCTTT
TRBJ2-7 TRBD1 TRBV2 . CASSRDRGAYEQYF TGTGCCAGCAGTCGCGACAGGGGGGCCTACGAGCAGTACTTC
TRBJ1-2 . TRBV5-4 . CASSKTADVTDGYTF TGTGCCAGCAGTAAAACGGCAGATGTGACTGATGGCTACACCTTC
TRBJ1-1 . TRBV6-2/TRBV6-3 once CASSYLRTGEAFF TGTGCCAGCAGTTACTTAAGAACAGGGGAAGCTTTCTTT
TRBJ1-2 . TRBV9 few CASSASQITNYGYTF TGTGCCAGCAGCGCATCACAGATTACTAACTATGGCTACACCTTC
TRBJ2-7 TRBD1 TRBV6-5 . CASTGTGLSREQYF TGTGCCAGCACCGGGACAGGCCTCTCTCGCGAGCAGTACTTC
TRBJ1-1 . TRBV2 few CASREEGSRAFF TGTGCCAGCAGGGAGGAGGGTTCGCGAGCTTTCTTT
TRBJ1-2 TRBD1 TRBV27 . CASSLTGGRGYTF TGTGCCAGCAGTCTTACAGGGGGCCGTGGCTACACCTTC
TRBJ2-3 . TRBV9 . CASSVRGAGDTQYF TGTGCCAGCAGCGTACGAGGAGCGGGAGATACGCAGTATTTT
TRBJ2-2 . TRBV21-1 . CASSKTPGELFF TGTGCCAGCAGCAAGACCCCCGGGGAGCTGTTTTTT
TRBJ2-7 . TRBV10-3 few CAIRTTGVSYEQYF TGTGCCATCAGGACGACAGGAGTCTCCTACGAGCAGTACTTC
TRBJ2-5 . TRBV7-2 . CASSLDRVQETQYF TGTGCCAGCAGCTTAGATCGGGTGCAAGAGACCCAGTACTTC